The rows below give T cell receptor beta chains drawn from one sample of a study of cytomegalovirus exposure and HLA in healthy donors. The data were produced by immunoSEQ multiplex PCR, yet TCRdb's version contains in-frame clones alone and is incomplete. The sample contains roughly 180,000 clones, less than 90% of which appear only once. The source material was PBMCs. These receptors all come from a woman aged 45 to 65 in good health and CMV-seropositive. CDR3s include the opening cysteine and the closing phenylalanine or tryptophan. A D gene is named only where the DNA matches it firmly. For some rows the clone size is stated as once, few or many, or as a class when expanded; others skip it.

clone_size,j_call,d_call,v_call,cdr3_aa,cdr3_nt
-,TRBJ1-2,TRBD1,TRBV10-3,CAISGTGGHGYTF,TGTGCCATCAGTGGAACAGGGGGTCATGGCTACACCTTC
-,TRBJ2-5,TRBD1,TRBV4-1,CASSLGQGSQETQYF,TGCGCCAGCAGCCTAGGACAGGGCAGCCAAGAGACCCAGTACTTC
-,TRBJ2-1,TRBD1,TRBV2,CASRTGEFNEQFF,TGTGCCAGCAGGACAGGGGAGTTCAATGAGCAGTTCTTC
-,TRBJ2-1,-,TRBV27,CASRRKDSSSYNEQFF,TGTGCCAGCAGGAGAAAGGACAGTTCATCCTACAATGAGCAGTTCTTC
-,TRBJ1-4,TRBD1,TRBV6-5,CASSYGTGEYEKLFF,TGTGCCAGCAGTTACGGGACAGGGGAATACGAAAAACTGTTTTTT
-,TRBJ1-5,TRBD1,TRBV7-9,CASSLWPQGTSNQPQHF,TGTGCCAGCAGCTTATGGCCACAGGGGACGAGCAATCAGCCCCAGCATTTT
-,TRBJ2-5,TRBD2,TRBV2,CASSPPRTSGDGGGKTQYF,TGTGCCAGCAGTCCTCCCCGGACTAGCGGGGACGGCGGGGGTAAGACCCAGTACTTC
-,TRBJ2-2,-,TRBV5-1,CASSLVVGEVTGELFF,TGCGCCAGCAGCTTGGTTGTCGGGGAAGTAACCGGGGAGCTGTTTTTT
-,TRBJ2-1,TRBD2,TRBV28,CASSFSGHSSYNEQFF,TGTGCCAGCAGTTTTAGCGGGCACAGCTCCTACAATGAGCAGTTCTTC
-,TRBJ2-1,TRBD1,TRBV7-9,CASPGTGGETYNEQFF,TGTGCCAGCCCGGGGACAGGGGGCGAAACTTACAATGAGCAGTTCTTC
-,TRBJ1-6,-,TRBV19,CASSMGGGLSPLHF,TGTGCCAGTAGTATGGGCGGGGGTTTGTCACCCCTCCACTTT
once,TRBJ2-7,TRBD2,TRBV7-2,CASSTLAGNEQYF,TGTGCCAGCAGCACCCTAGCGGGGAACGAGCAGTACTTC
-,TRBJ2-1,TRBD2,TRBV6-1,CASRRGGYNEQFF,TGTGCCAGCAGGCGCGGGGGGTACAATGAGCAGTTCTTC
once,TRBJ1-5,-,TRBV18,CASSPPTGSNQPQHF,TGTGCCAGCTCACCACCGACAGGTAGCAATCAGCCCCAGCATTTT
few,TRBJ1-4,-,TRBV9,CASSVAPGGANEKLFF,TGTGCCAGCAGCGTAGCTCCGGGAGGGGCTAATGAAAAACTGTTTTTT
-,TRBJ2-3,TRBD2,TRBV6-4,CASSDRSGETDTQYF,TGTGCCAGCAGTGACCGGAGCGGGGAGACAGATACGCAGTATTTT
-,TRBJ1-2,-,TRBV19,CASVRQDNGYGYTF,TGTGCCAGTGTTCGACAGGACAACGGGTATGGCTACACCTTC
-,TRBJ1-2,-,TRBV7-2,CANTRWRPTSGYTF,TGTGCCAATACAAGGTGGCGCCCGACTTCAGGCTACACCTTC
-,TRBJ2-7,TRBD2,TRBV5-6,CASSSLADLSYEQYF,TGTGCCAGCAGCTCCCTAGCGGATCTTTCCTACGAGCAGTACTTC
-,TRBJ2-7,TRBD1,TRBV5-1,CASSFRTGGYEQYF,TGCGCCAGCAGCTTCCGGACAGGGGGCTACGAGCAGTACTTC
once,TRBJ1-5,TRBD1,TRBV11-1,CASSLGGQGHQPQHF,TGTGCCAGCAGCTTAGGGGGACAGGGGCATCAGCCCCAGCATTTT
-,TRBJ2-1,TRBD2,TRBV7-9,CAAGGGSYNEQFF,TGTGCCGCAGGCGGGGGTTCCTACAATGAGCAGTTCTTC
few,TRBJ2-7,TRBD2,TRBV11-2,CASSAVGWSGGQYF,TGTGCCAGCAGCGCGGTAGGCTGGAGCGGGGGACAGTACTTC
-,TRBJ2-2,TRBD1,TRBV19,CASSSGQEVGELFF,TGTGCCAGTAGTTCGGGACAGGAGGTCGGGGAGCTGTTTTTT
few,TRBJ2-7,-,TRBV4-1,CASSQARRAYEQYF,TGCGCCAGCAGCCAAGCGCGGAGGGCCTACGAGCAGTACTTC
-,TRBJ2-2,TRBD2,TRBV9,CASSVAGLAAGELFF,TGTGCCAGCAGCGTAGCCGGACTAGCGGCCGGGGAGCTGTTTTTT
-,TRBJ1-1,-,TRBV27,CASSLLQGNTEAFF,TGTGCCAGCAGCCTCCTACAGGGGAACACTGAAGCTTTCTTT
-,TRBJ2-7,-,TRBV5-5,CASSGGGYYEQYF,TGTGCCAGCTCCGGAGGAGGGTACTACGAGCAGTACTTC
once,TRBJ2-7,TRBD2,TRBV5-1,CASSTSGSSYEQYF,TGCGCCAGCAGCACAAGCGGGAGCTCCTACGAGCAGTACTTC
once,TRBJ2-7,TRBD2,TRBV7-2,CASSLTLAGGREQYF,TGTGCCAGCAGCTTAACTCTAGCGGGGGGGCGCGAGCAGTACTTC
-,TRBJ1-6,-,TRBV6-1,CASSGNNRDNSPLHF,TGTGCCAGCAGCGGGAACAACAGGGATAATTCACCCCTCCACTTT
-,TRBJ2-7,-,TRBV7-2,CASSLDFSGGHLEQYF,TGTGCCAGCAGCTTAGATTTCTCGGGGGGCCATCTGGAGCAGTACTTC
-,TRBJ1-5,-,TRBV7-2,CASSPQGSQPQHF,TGTGCCAGCAGCCCCCAGGGTAGTCAGCCCCAGCATTTT
once,TRBJ2-7,-,TRBV7-9,CSSSPTGGPYEQYF,TGTTCCAGCAGCCCTACCGGGGGTCCCTACGAGCAGTACTTC
-,TRBJ2-6,-,TRBV27,CASSLGQGNSGANVLTF,TGTGCCAGCAGTTTGGGGCAGGGAAACTCTGGGGCCAACGTCCTGACTTTC
-,TRBJ2-1,TRBD1,TRBV10-3,CAIQRGQGQNEQFF,TGTGCCATCCAAAGAGGACAGGGACAGAATGAGCAGTTCTTC
-,TRBJ1-5,-,TRBV28,CASWGHPNQPQHF,TGTGCCAGTTGGGGACACCCCAATCAGCCCCAGCATTTT
-,TRBJ2-7,TRBD1,TRBV11-2,CASSPRQGALRINEQYF,TGTGCCAGCAGCCCTAGACAGGGGGCGCTTAGAATCAACGAGCAGTACTTC
-,TRBJ2-7,TRBD2,TRBV6-5,CASSSFSGLAYEQYF,TGTGCCAGCAGTTCGTTCTCGGGACTAGCGTACGAGCAGTACTTC
-,TRBJ2-2,TRBD1,TRBV2,CASTPTGGITGELFF,TGTGCCAGCACACCGACAGGGGGCATAACCGGGGAGCTGTTTTTT
-,TRBJ1-5,-,TRBV18,CASSPTRASNQPQHF,TGTGCCAGCTCACCAACCAGGGCGAGCAATCAGCCCCAGCATTTT
-,TRBJ2-5,-,TRBV6-1,CASSEQVPQETQYF,TGTGCCAGCAGTGAACAGGTCCCCCAGGAGACCCAGTACTTC
-,TRBJ2-5,TRBD2,TRBV27,CASSIQGVDWSGGSHNPTQYF,TGTGCCAGCTCCATCCAAGGGGTGGATTGGAGCGGGGGGTCGCATAACCCGACCCAGTACTTC
-,TRBJ2-7,TRBD1,TRBV7-8,CASSPDRAYEQYF,TGTGCCAGCAGCCCGGACAGGGCCTACGAGCAGTACTTC
-,TRBJ2-2,-,TRBV10-3,CAIKEGKEAGELFF,TGTGCCATCAAGGAGGGGAAGGAAGCCGGGGAGCTGTTTTTT
-,TRBJ2-3,-,TRBV7-3,CASSLLVTGTSTDTQYF,TGTGCCAGCAGCTTACTCGTCACGGGTACTAGCACAGATACGCAGTATTTT
-,TRBJ2-1,TRBD1,TRBV5-1,CASSLGTVNEQFF,TGCGCCAGCAGCCTCGGGACAGTTAATGAGCAGTTCTTC
few,TRBJ2-5,TRBD2,TRBV7-9,CASSPPSGRARGEETQYF,TGTGCCAGCAGCCCACCTAGCGGGAGGGCCCGGGGGGAAGAGACCCAGTACTTC
-,TRBJ2-7,TRBD1,TRBV7-2,CASTLDRGPYEQYF,TGTGCCAGCACCTTGGACAGGGGACCCTACGAGCAGTACTTC
-,TRBJ1-1,-,TRBV29-1,CSARSLGSEAFF,TGCAGCGCCCGCTCCCTCGGTAGTGAAGCTTTCTTT
-,TRBJ2-3,-,TRBV2,CASSELRDTQYF,TGTGCCAGCAGTGAACTCCGAGATACGCAGTATTTT
-,TRBJ2-5,-,TRBV19,CASTGTAQETQYF,TGTGCCAGTACGGGAACAGCTCAAGAGACCCAGTACTTC
-,TRBJ2-7,TRBD2,TRBV29-1,CSAGLAGLEQYF,TGCAGCGCGGGACTAGCGGGACTGGAGCAGTACTTC
-,TRBJ2-3,TRBD2,TRBV28,CASSSGLAGGTDTQYF,TGTGCCAGCAGTTCGGGACTAGCGGGAGGGACAGATACGCAGTATTTT
-,TRBJ2-5,-,TRBV5-1,CASSLVGGGSETQYF,TGCGCCAGCAGCTTGGTTGGCGGCGGCTCGGAGACCCAGTACTTC
-,TRBJ1-1,-,TRBV19,CASSIQWQITEAFF,TGTGCCAGTAGTATCCAGTGGCAAATCACTGAAGCTTTCTTT
-,TRBJ2-5,TRBD2,TRBV7-2,CASSLGLSGALKTQYF,TGTGCCAGCAGCTTAGGACTCAGCGGGGCGTTAAAGACCCAGTACTTC
-,TRBJ2-3,TRBD1,TRBV28,CASTGTGVYTQYF,TGTGCCAGTACCGGGACAGGGGTTTATACGCAGTATTTT
-,TRBJ1-1,-,TRBV5-1,CASRVEWSTEAFF,TGCGCCAGCCGGGTGGAATGGAGCACTGAAGCTTTCTTT